This TCR beta chain was recorded in a study of blood T cell repertoires in COVID-19. Profiling relied on immunoSEQ multiplex PCR, and the TCRdb table lists in-frame clones only, not all of them. The sample includes approximately 300,000 clones, over 75% seen only once; the top ten take 6.5% to 8%. This CDR3 has 15 amino acids. Unmatched junction bases numbered 8, after V lost 5 bases and J lost 6 bases. Germline V CDR1 and CDR2: WSHSY, SAAADI. The chain has TRBV10-2 and TRBJ1-5; 9 nucleotides match TRBD1. The sequencing input was peripheral blood. This clonotype was sampled from a woman under 40 with COVID-19, enrolled during active disease. DNA for the CDR3: TGCGCCAGCAGTCGATCTCGACAGGGGGGTCAGCCCCAGCATTTT. Amino acids: CASSRSRQGGQPQHF.